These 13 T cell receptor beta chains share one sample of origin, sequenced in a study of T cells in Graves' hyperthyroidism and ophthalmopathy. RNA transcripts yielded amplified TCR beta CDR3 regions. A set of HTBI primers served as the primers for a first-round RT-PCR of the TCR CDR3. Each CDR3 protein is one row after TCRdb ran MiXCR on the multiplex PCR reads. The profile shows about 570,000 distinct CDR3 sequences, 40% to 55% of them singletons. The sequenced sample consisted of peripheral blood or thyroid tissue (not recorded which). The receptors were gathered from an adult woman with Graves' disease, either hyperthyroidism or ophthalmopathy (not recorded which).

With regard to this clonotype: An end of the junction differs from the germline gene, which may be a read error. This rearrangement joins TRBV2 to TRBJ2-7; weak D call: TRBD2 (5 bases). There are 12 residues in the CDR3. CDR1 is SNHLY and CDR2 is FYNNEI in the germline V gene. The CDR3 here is CASSPLSGELYF. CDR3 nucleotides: TGTGCCAGCAGTCCCCTTTCCGGGGAGCTGTACTTC.

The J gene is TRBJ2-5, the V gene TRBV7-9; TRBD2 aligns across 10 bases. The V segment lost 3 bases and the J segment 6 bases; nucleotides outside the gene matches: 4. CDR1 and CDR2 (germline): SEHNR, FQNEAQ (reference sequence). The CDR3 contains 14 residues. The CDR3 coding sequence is TGTGCCAGCAGCTTCCCTAGCGGGGGACAGACCCAGTACTTC. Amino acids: CASSFPSGGQTQYF.

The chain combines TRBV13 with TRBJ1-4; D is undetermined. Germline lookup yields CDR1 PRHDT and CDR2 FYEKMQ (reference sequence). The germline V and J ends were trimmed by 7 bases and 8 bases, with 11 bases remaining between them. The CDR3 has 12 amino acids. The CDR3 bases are TGTGCCAGCACCTCGATTGAGGAAAAACTGTTTTTT. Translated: CASTSIEEKLFF.

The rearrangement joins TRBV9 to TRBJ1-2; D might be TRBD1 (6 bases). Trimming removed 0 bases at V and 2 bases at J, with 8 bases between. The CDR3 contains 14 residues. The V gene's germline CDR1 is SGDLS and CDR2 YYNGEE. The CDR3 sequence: CASSVEGGNYGYTF. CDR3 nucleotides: TGTGCCAGCAGCGTAGAAGGGGGGAACTATGGCTACACCTTC.

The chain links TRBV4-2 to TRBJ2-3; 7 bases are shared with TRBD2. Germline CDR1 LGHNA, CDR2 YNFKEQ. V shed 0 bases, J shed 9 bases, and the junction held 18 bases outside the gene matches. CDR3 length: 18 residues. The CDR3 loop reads CASSQEPSRTRGVVTQYF. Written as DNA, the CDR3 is TGTGCCAGCAGCCAAGAACCTTCCCGGACTAGAGGTGTCGTAACGCAGTATTTT.

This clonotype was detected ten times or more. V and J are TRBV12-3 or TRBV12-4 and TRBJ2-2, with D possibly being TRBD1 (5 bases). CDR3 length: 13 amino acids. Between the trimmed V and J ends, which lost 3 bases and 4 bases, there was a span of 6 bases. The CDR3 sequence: CASSFRVTGELFF. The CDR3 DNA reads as TGTGCCAGCAGTTTCAGGGTCACCGGGGAGCTGTTTTTT.

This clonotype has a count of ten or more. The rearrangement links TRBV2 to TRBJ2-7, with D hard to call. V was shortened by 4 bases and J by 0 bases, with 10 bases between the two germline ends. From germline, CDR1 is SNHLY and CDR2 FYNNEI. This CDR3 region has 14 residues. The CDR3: CASSVRPSSYEQYF. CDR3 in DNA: TGTGCCAGCAGTGTACGGCCCTCCTCCTACGAGCAGTACTTC.

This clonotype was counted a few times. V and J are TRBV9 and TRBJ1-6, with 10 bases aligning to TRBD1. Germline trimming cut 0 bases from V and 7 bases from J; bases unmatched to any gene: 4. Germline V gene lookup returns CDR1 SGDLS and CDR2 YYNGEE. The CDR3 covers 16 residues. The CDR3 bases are TGTGCCAGCAGCGTAGGGACAGGGGGAAGAAATTCACCCCTCCACTTT. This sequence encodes CASSVGTGGRNSPLHF.

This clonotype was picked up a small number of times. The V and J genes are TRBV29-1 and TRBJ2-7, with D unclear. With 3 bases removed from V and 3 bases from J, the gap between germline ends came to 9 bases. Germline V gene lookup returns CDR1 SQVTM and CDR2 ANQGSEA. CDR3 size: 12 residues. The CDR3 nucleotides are TGCAGCGTTGAGGTTAGCAGCTACGAGCAGTACTTC. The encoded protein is CSVEVSSYEQYF.

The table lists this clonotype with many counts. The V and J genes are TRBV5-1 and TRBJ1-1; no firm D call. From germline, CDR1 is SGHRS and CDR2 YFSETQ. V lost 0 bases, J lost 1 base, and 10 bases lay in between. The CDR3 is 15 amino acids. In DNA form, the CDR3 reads TGCGCCAGCAGCTTGGAGCCCCAGGAGAACACTGAAGCTTTCTTT. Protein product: CASSLEPQENTEAFF.

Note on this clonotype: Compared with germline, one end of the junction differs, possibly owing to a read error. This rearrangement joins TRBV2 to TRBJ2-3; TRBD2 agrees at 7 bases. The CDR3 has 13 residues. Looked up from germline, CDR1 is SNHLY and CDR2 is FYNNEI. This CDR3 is CANSRGRDDTQYF. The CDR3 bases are TGTGCCAACAGTCGTGGGAGGGATGATACGCAGTATTTT.

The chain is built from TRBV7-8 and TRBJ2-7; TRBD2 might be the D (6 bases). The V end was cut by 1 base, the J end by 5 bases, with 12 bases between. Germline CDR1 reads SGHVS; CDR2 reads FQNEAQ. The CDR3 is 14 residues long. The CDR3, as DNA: TGTGCCAGCAGCTTAGGTAGACTAGTCCACGAGCAGTACTTC. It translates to CASSLGRLVHEQYF.

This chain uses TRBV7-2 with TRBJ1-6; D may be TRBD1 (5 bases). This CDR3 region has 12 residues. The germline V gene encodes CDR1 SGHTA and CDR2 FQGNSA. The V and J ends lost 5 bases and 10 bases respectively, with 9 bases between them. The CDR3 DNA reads TGTGCCAGCAGCGGAAAGGGGTCACCCCTCCACTTT. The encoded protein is CASSGKGSPLHF.